What follows is one T cell receptor (beta chain) and its context. This clonotype was detected many times. Its antigen has not been determined. No per-base quality is available; no much larger clone lies one base away. Every donor was a healthy Caucasian. The twin cohort comprised three pairs of female monozygotic twins, all aged about 18 to 29 years. RNA for TCR libraries was isolated from peripheral blood mononuclear cells. The sample originates from a study of identical twins (dated by TCRdb to 2016 to 2018). For context, the study as a whole: The study deep-sequenced TCR alpha and beta repertoires from monozygotic twins, unrelated adults of various ages and cord blood to test whether fetal clonotypes persist. To rule out contamination, the twin experiments were replicated at different times with different library preparation protocols. General findings and caveats noted by the study authors: Because the same donors could not be followed over many years, the conclusions relied on cross-sectional statistical analysis. Out-of-frame TCR alpha sequences shared between twins showed an excess of low generation-probability sequences compared with coincidental sharing between unrelated individuals. In monozygotic twins, out-of-frame TCR alpha sharing was systematically underestimated by recombination models, although the models agreed with sharing between unrelated individuals. Abundant cord blood beta clonotypes had fewer insertions, young adult naive repertoires showed a similar but weaker trend, and memory repertoires showed no such trend. The excess sharing between twins in beta out-of-frame sequences was weaker because fewer shared sequences reduced the signal-to-noise ratio. Invariant T cells such as MAIT and iNKT could partly confound zero-insertion analyses, though diverse VJ usage argued against this for most clonotypes.

Library method: 5' RACE. TCRdb names Illumina HiSeq 2000 as the instrument used. A universal primer binding site was added through template switching, and the final cDNA carried a unique molecular identifier so that TCR cDNA molecules could be counted accurately. Specific primers in the conserved constant-segment region were used to synthesize first-strand cDNA for TCR alpha and beta chains. To control for contamination, every cDNA library was double barcoded, receiving both a SMART-Mk sample barcode and Illumina barcodes. Two successive PCR steps introduced TruSeq adapter sequences along with Illumina sample barcodes. Sequencing of the TCR alpha and beta cDNA libraries was done on the Illumina HiSeq platform using custom primers. Per the authors' processing: MiGEC processed the raw reads to extract unique molecular identifiers, while MiXCR was used to determine the CDR3 positions. For each individual, recombination models were inferred using an EM algorithm with the repgenHMM and IGoR tools. The analysis of shared clonotypes was done with the tcR package in R, with sharing normalized by the product of cloneset sizes. To study raw recombination free of thymic and clonal selection effects, out-of-frame nonproductive sequences were analyzed. TCRdb reworked the public reads: Q25 trimming with fastp, MiXCR clone assembly, productive beta chains retained. CDR3 protein duplicates are merged, each entry listing the most common genes and DNA. TCRdb's processing, not the authors' own work, is the source of the V and J calls. This sample lists about 570,000 distinct CDR3 sequences; 9.6% were detected once. The top ten hold under 3% of the sample.

CDR3 length: 16 amino acids, cysteine to phenylalanine. The retained sequence is limited to the CDR3, 48 bases, with the frame set at the first base. Germline trimming amounts to 3 bases on V and 6 bases on J, with 10 as the count of junction bases outside the gene matches. CDR1 and CDR2, looked up from the germline V gene, are KGHDR and SFDVKD. In addition, the sample was reused for a study of yellow fever vaccine responses in identical twins. The second study, in turn, reports: According to the authors, the vaccine-induced T cell response in identical twins seemed to be partly convergent and partly specific to each individual. In identical twins, the study followed T cell clones that responded to the vaccine with precision.

The rearrangement combines TRBV24-1 with TRBJ2-3; TRBD1 matches 8 bases in the middle. The sequenced sample was PBMCs. The sequence was collected from a woman between 18 and 29 years old in good health. The sequence in DNA is TGTGCCACCAGTGATCCATCGACAGGGGTTGGGGATACGCAGTATTTT. The translation is CATSDPSTGVGDTQYF.